Each of the 12 T cell receptor beta chains below was sequenced from the same sample in a study of early T cells in non-severe SARS-CoV-2 infection. MiXCR, run by TCRdb on the 5' RACE reads, gives a single entry per CDR3 protein. The sample has about 60,000 distinct CDR3 sequences, 5.5% to 6.5% seen once; the top ten hold 6.8%. Sequenced input: whole blood. The source is an adult who was a healthcare worker with PCR-confirmed SARS-CoV-2 infection or an uninfected control (not recorded which).

In this sample, this clonotype turned up many times. The chain combines TRBV27 with TRBJ2-1; a weak D match, TRBD2 (6 bases). The V and J ends lost 6 bases and 6 bases respectively, with 15 bases between them. Per germline, CDR1 MNHEY and CDR2 SMNVEV (reference sequence). The CDR3 is 14 amino acids. The CDR3 DNA reads as TGTGCCAGCAGCCGTGAGGGGCGGGGCAATGAGCAGTTCTTC. Amino acid sequence: CASSREGRGNEQFF.

This clonotype was counted at least ten times. The rearrangement uses TRBV2 and TRBJ2-7; 9 nucleotides align to TRBD2. The CDR3 is 14 amino acids. Germline V lookup: CDR1 SNHLY, CDR2 FYNNEI. V was clipped by 3 bases and J by 5 bases; unmatched bases: 5. The CDR3 is CASSELAGPNEQYF. In nucleotides, the CDR3 is TGTGCCAGCAGTGAGCTAGCGGGACCCAACGAGCAGTACTTC.

Ten or more counts support this clonotype. The V gene is TRBV9, the J gene TRBJ2-1, with a tentative D call TRBD1 (6 bases). Per the germline V gene, CDR1 is SGDLS and CDR2 is YYNGEE. Trimming left V 3 bases short and J 2 bases short, with 12 bases between. The CDR3 totals 15 residues. The CDR3 here is CASSAQGNAYNEQFF. The CDR3 DNA is TGTGCCAGCAGCGCCCAGGGGAATGCCTACAATGAGCAGTTCTTC.

This clonotype showed up many times. The genes are TRBV6-5 and TRBJ2-3, with 8 bases matching TRBD2. Trimming cost V 8 bases and J 6 bases; bases outside gene matches: 4. Germline V gene lookup returns CDR1 MNHEY and CDR2 SVGAGI. The CDR3 runs to 12 residues. For the CDR3, the DNA is TGTGCCAGCGCGGGGGGTACGGATACGCAGTATTTT. Encoded protein: CASAGGTDTQYF.

This clonotype was counted between two and nine times. At one end the junction does not follow the germline gene, possibly because of a read error. This chain links TRBV7-7 with TRBJ2-5; D gene ambiguous. Germline V gene sequence: CDR1 SSHAT, CDR2 FNYEAQ (reference sequence). The CDR3 runs 12 residues. CDR3 nucleotides: TGTGCTAGCAGCTTAGATGATAGGACCCAGTACTTC. Residues: CASSLDDRTQYF.

This clonotype was detected ten times or more. This sequence joins TRBV7-2 and TRBJ2-2; D not resolved. Trimming took off 5 bases at V and 1 base at J, with 5 bases between the two ends. The CDR3 is 13 amino acids. Germline loops: CDR1 SGHTA, CDR2 FQGNSA. CDR3 nucleotides: TGTGCCAGCAGCGTACAGAACACCGGGGAGCTGTTTTTT. Its translation is CASSVQNTGELFF.

Comments on this clonotype: Possible read error: a much larger clone is one base away. This CDR3 is missing its conserved last phenylalanine or tryptophan, likely due to a read error. The chain joins TRBV3-1 to TRBJ2-6; D remains ambiguous. Germline V gives CDR1 LGHDT, CDR2 YNNKEL (reference sequence). The V and J ends lost 8 bases and 4 bases respectively, with 6 bases between them. The CDR3 loop spans 12 amino acids. The CDR3 nucleotides read TGTGCCAGCGCGACAGGGGCCAACGTCCTGACTTAC. Amino acids: CASATGANVLTY.

This clonotype was found many times. The J gene is TRBJ1-5, the V gene TRBV6-5; D not resolved. In germline, CDR1 is MNHEY, CDR2 SVGAGI. CDR3 length: 14 amino acids. The V and J ends lost 6 bases and 6 bases respectively, with 15 bases between them. The chain's CDR3 is CASSPRSLGQPQHF. In DNA, the CDR3 is TGTGCCAGCAGCCCTCGGTCGCTAGGTCAGCCCCAGCATTTT.

This clonotype was picked up many times. The chain employs TRBV12-3 or TRBV12-4 and TRBJ1-1, with a tentative D call TRBD1 (6 bases). V lost 3 bases and J lost 4, with 21 bases in between. This CDR3 has 17 amino acids. This CDR3 is CASSFFMVDRQGTEAFF. CDR3 bases: TGTGCCAGCAGTTTCTTTATGGTAGACAGGCAGGGCACTGAAGCTTTCTTT.

This clonotype was picked up a small number of times. The chain employs TRBV12-3 or TRBV12-4 and TRBJ2-7; D gene ambiguous. V lost 6 bases, J lost 3 bases, and 15 bases lay in between. This CDR3 region has 14 residues. CDR3 region: CASSSSEGNYEQYF. In DNA form, the CDR3 reads TGTGCCAGCAGCTCGTCGGAAGGGAACTACGAGCAGTACTTC.

This clonotype was counted only a few times. The chain couples TRBV29-1 to TRBJ1-1; D is possibly TRBD1 (6 bases). Germline CDR1 SQVTM, CDR2 ANQGSEA. V lost 6 bases and J lost 4, with 12 bases in between. The CDR3 runs to 12 residues. Here the CDR3 reads CSVGGRLTEAFF. The CDR3 DNA reads TGCAGCGTAGGGGGGCGGCTCACTGAAGCTTTCTTT. Together with reference TRBV29-1 and TRBJ1-1, the CDR3 gives the full variable domain: SAVISQKPSRDICQRGTSLTIQCQVDSQVTMMFWYRQQPGQSLTLIATANQGSEATYESGFVIDKFPISRPNLTFSTLTVSNMSPEDSSIYLCSVGGRLTEAFFGQGTRLTVV.

The sample holds many counts of this clonotype. The CDR3 region is CSASKRLAGGQETQYF. The CDR3 bases are TGCAGTGCCTCAAAGCGACTAGCGGGAGGCCAAGAGACCCAGTACTTC. The chain combines TRBV20-1 with TRBJ2-5; 13 positions match TRBD2. There are 16 residues in the CDR3. Looked up from germline, CDR1 is DFQATT and CDR2 is SNEGSKA (reference sequence). The trim removed 6 bases at V and 1 base at J, leaving 8 bases unmatched.